This T cell receptor (beta chain) was sequenced in a study of early T cells in non-severe SARS-CoV-2 infection (dated by TCRdb to about 2021). Study-wide context: Because TCR sequencing was done on bulk RNA from unsorted whole blood, the alpha and beta chains could not be paired.

The CDR3 numbers 15 residues from cysteine through phenylalanine. Only CDR3 DNA is held: 45 bases, read in frame from base 1. The germline V gene provides CDR1 ENHRY and CDR2 SYGVKD. V lost 4 bases and J lost 4 bases; the stretch between them is 15 bases long. Note on this clonotype: The clone's antigen remains unknown. No per-base quality is available; no much larger clone lies one base away.

Overall results and qualifications from the work: VDJdb matching was skewed toward anti-spike CD8 responses and likely underestimated virus-specific expansions by missing private and CD4 specificities.

The study was a case-control design nested within a healthcare worker cohort in London, UK, with weekly nasopharyngeal swab PCR tests and blood sampling. Healthcare workers were recruited during the week of the UK lockdown, between 23 and 31 March 2020, and followed weekly for up to roughly 15 weeks. Libraries were constructed by 5' RACE. The run used a NextSeq 500. To correct for sequencing error and PCR bias, the TCR library protocol tagged individual cDNA molecules with unique molecular identifiers. Both TCR alpha and beta chains were sequenced, and tight co-correlation was observed between alpha and beta sequence abundances in each sample. The paper's data handling went like this. Decombinator V4 was used to perform V gene, J gene and CDR3 annotation of TCR sequences. TCRs were defined as expanded if a significant change between any two time points was detected under a Poisson model with p below 0.0001. Abundances of TCRs were expressed as counts per million after normalisation to the total number of TCRs sequenced in each sample. MAIT TCRs were defined by TRAV1-2 paired with TRAJ12, TRAJ20 or TRAJ33, and iNKT TCRs by TRAV10 paired with TRAJ18. A search of VDJdb, accessed on 1 November 2021, was run for TCRs annotated to CMV, EBV and SARS-CoV-2, with TCRs annotated for multiple antigens excluded. TCRdb ran its own pipeline on the public reads, namely fastp trimming at Q25 and MiXCR clone calling, and kept in-frame beta chains. Every CDR3 protein is listed once, alongside the most common genes and DNA of its rows. The V and J calls here are based on TCRdb, not the publication. For this sample there are approximately 39,000 distinct CDR3 sequences; more than 8% appear just once. Approximately 12% of the sample is held by the ten biggest clonotypes.

The chain employs TRBV10-3 and TRBJ2-3; no D gene call is confident. Sample: whole blood. The sequence derives from an adult who was a healthcare worker with PCR-confirmed SARS-CoV-2 infection or an uninfected control (not recorded which). The nucleotides are TGTGCCATCAGTGTAGCATCGGGTACGGCAGATACGCAGTATTTT. Translated, this is CAISVASGTADTQYF.